These 26 T cell receptor beta chains were sequenced from one sample in a study of tumor-infiltrating lymphocytes in oesophageal squamous cell carcinoma (dated by TCRdb to the mid-2010s). The protocol used for the library was PCR. The data were produced on an Illumina HiSeq 2000. TCRdb ran its own pipeline on the public reads, namely fastp trimming at Q25 and MiXCR clone calling, and kept in-frame beta chains. Rows matching on CDR3 protein sequence are summarized as one entry with the most common DNA and genes. Across this sample there are just under 20,000 distinct CDR3 sequences, with approximately 40% seen only once. Of the sample, roughly a fifth falls within the top ten clones. Material for sequencing was esophageal tumor tissue. The origin of the receptors is a male donor with esophageal squamous cell carcinoma.

This clonotype has ten or more counts. The rearrangement uses TRBV5-1 and TRBJ2-1; 9 bases are a match to TRBD2. V was clipped by 0 bases and J by 4 bases; unmatched bases: 5. CDR1 and CDR2 from the germline V gene are SGHRS and YFSETQ. CDR3 length: 16 amino acids. The CDR3 DNA reads TGCGCCAGCAGCTTGGTGGCGGGGGGGATTTACAATGAGCAGTTCTTC. It codes for CASSLVAGGIYNEQFF.

The gene calls are TRBV7-8 and TRBJ1-2; the D gene is possibly TRBD1 (5 bases). CDR1 and CDR2 (germline): SGHVS, FQNEAQ. The CDR3 sequence is 14 residues long. The ends were cut back, 2 bases at V and 5 bases at J, with 12 bases in the middle. CDR3 residues: CASSLKQGGYGYTF. CDR3 nucleotides: TGTGCCAGCAGCTTAAAGCAGGGAGGGTATGGCTACACCTTC.

The V call is TRBV27, the J call TRBJ2-5; TRBD2 agrees at 8 bases. CDR1 is MNHEY, CDR2 SMNVEV, per germline (reference sequence). J lost 7 bases, V lost 6 bases, and 10 bases had no gene match. The CDR3 has 14 amino acids. Here the CDR3 DNA reads TGTGCCAGCAGGACGCGGGGGGATGGAGGGACCCAGTACTTC. This translates into CASRTRGDGGTQYF.

With respect to this clonotype: This sequence may be a read error, since a much larger clone differs from it by one base. V gene TRBV19 combines with J gene TRBJ2-7; TRBD2 matches 7 bases. Trimming at V came to 10 bases and at J to 7 bases, leaving 13 bases not matched to a gene. The length of the CDR3 is 13 residues. In germline, CDR1 is LNHDA, CDR2 SQIVND (reference sequence). As DNA, the CDR3 is TGTGCCACTCGGGGGGTTACTTTCAATGAGCAGTACTTC. Amino acids: CATRGVTFNEQYF.

As for this clonotype: Since no conserved phenylalanine or tryptophan closes the CDR3, a read error is the likely cause. Because the CDR3's place on the DNA is in doubt, the DNA is left out and the CDR3 is given as listed by TCRdb. The chain recombines TRBV28 with TRBJ2-7; the table's D call, TRBD2, was not checked against the DNA. The CDR3 adds up to 16 amino acids, both ends counted. Looked up from germline, CDR1 is MDHEN and CDR2 is SYDVKM. CDR3 region: CASSRLAGTYEQYFGS.

The DNA for the CDR3 is TGTGCCAGCAGCCCTAGCCAGGCTCGGGTTGAGACCCAGTACTTC. Translating gives CASSPSQARVETQYF. This sequence joins TRBV7-2 and TRBJ2-7; TRBD2 might be the D (5 bases). The J call may be in error: the DNA end matches TRBJ2-5 better. CDR3 length: 15 amino acids. The germline V gene has CDR1 SGHTA and CDR2 FQGNSA.

This clonotype was recorded at least ten times. A single base separates this from a much larger clone, so it may be a read error. The V gene is TRBV7-6, the J gene TRBJ2-7; either TRBD1 or TRBD2 may supply D (5 bases each). CDR1 is SGHVS and CDR2 is FNYEAQ in the germline V gene. Trimming took off 3 bases at V and 7 bases at J, with 19 bases between the two ends. This CDR3 is built from 15 residues. Here the CDR3 DNA reads TGTGCCAGCAGCTTCGTGTACGGGACCCACAATGAGCAGTACTTC. Protein: CASSFVYGTHNEQYF.

This clonotype was detected many times. A single base separates this from a much larger clone, so it may be a read error. The chain couples TRBV7-3 to TRBJ2-3, with 8 bases lining up with TRBD2. The V gene's germline CDR1 is SGHTA and CDR2 FQGTGA. The V segment lost 2 bases and the J segment 14 bases; nucleotides outside the gene matches: 21. This CDR3 has 17 amino acids. As DNA, the CDR3 is TGTGCCAGCAGCTTATCCCCGGCTAGCGGGTCAATGGGGGAGCTGTATTTT. Translating gives CASSLSPASGSMGELYF.

This clonotype is termed medium-sized. The gene calls are TRBV12-3 or TRBV12-4 and TRBJ2-1, with D perhaps TRBD1 or TRBD2 (5 bases each). The length of the CDR3 is 14 residues. Trimming took 0 bases from V and 4 from J, leaving 7 bases between them. The CDR3 coding sequence is TGTGCCAGCAGTTTAGCCGGGGCATACAATGAGCAGTTCTTC. Its protein product is CASSLAGAYNEQFF.

The rearrangement links TRBV7-6 to TRBJ2-7, with TRBD1 matching 7 bases. The DNA end lines up better with TRBJ2-1; the J call may be wrong. The CDR3 sequence is 14 residues long. The germline CDR1 and CDR2 sequences are SGHVS and FNYEAQ. The CDR3 protein is CASSLPGQAYEQFF. The CDR3 region has the DNA TGTGCCAGCAGCTTACCAGGACAGGCCTACGAGCAGTTCTTC.

This clonotype appeared a few times. Because it lacks the conserved phenylalanine or tryptophan at the end, this CDR3 is likely a read error. The DNA is left out, because the CDR3 cannot be placed on it with certainty; the CDR3 is given as TCRdb lists it. J is TRBJ2-1 and V is TRBV2; TRBD1 was called by the table and not checked on the DNA. Germline V CDR1 and CDR2: SNHLY, FYNNEI. The CDR3 is 15 residues long, counting both termini. The CDR3 sequence: CASNRDRGFGYTFGS.

This clonotype was counted a few times. The J gene is TRBJ2-2, the V gene TRBV7-6; D is unclear. The V gene's germline CDR1 is SGHVS and CDR2 FNYEAQ. This CDR3 comprises 12 residues. The V and J ends lost 5 bases and 6 bases respectively, with 7 bases between them. CDR3 nucleotides: TGTGCCAGCAGCATCGGAGCCGGGGAGCTGTTTTTT. Amino acids: CASSIGAGELFF.

This clonotype was detected ten times or more. V usage is TRBV6-2 or TRBV6-3 and J usage is TRBJ2-7; D uncertain. V was cut by 0 bases and J by 2 bases, with 5 bases left in between. Germline CDR1 and CDR2: MNHEY and SVGEGT. This CDR3 region has 13 residues. The CDR3 coding sequence is TGTGCCAGCAGTTACTCAAGTCCCTACGAGCAGTACTTC. It encodes CASSYSSPYEQYF.

The V and J genes are TRBV3-1 and TRBJ2-1, with no clear D. Trimming stripped 0 bases from V and 4 bases from J, with 10 bases between. The CDR3 is made up of 15 amino acids. CDR1 and CDR2 from the germline V gene are LGHDT and YNNKEL (reference sequence). The CDR3 loop reads CASSQDGQRYNEQFF. CDR3 sequence (DNA): TGTGCCAGCAGCCAAGATGGGCAGCGATACAATGAGCAGTTCTTC.

This clonotype was observed a few times. This chain joins TRBV6-2 or TRBV6-3 and TRBJ2-3; D gene ambiguous. The V gene's germline CDR1 is MNHEY and CDR2 SVGEGT. V lost 8 bases to trimming and J lost 0 bases, with 9 bases between them. This CDR3 is 13 amino acids long. Written as DNA, the CDR3 is TGTGCCAGCGGAGCGCCGAGCACAGATACGCAGTATTTT. It is translated as CASGAPSTDTQYF.

This clonotype occurred many times. A much larger clone differs by one base, so this may be a read error. This rearrangement joins TRBV6-4 to TRBJ2-7; D is undetermined. The CDR3 has 15 residues. Germline V gene data show CDR1 as MRHNA and CDR2 as SNTAGT. V lost 0 bases to trimming and J lost 7 bases, with 16 bases between them. CDR3 DNA: TGTGCCAGCAGTGACTCGACCGCACCTACTTATGAGCAGTACTTC. As protein: CASSDSTAPTYEQYF.

This clonotype occurred a few times. This CDR3 reads CASTQDSSSGNTIYF. The CDR3, as DNA: TGTGCCAGCACCCAGGACAGCTCCTCTGGAAACACCATATATTTT. The chain couples TRBV19 to TRBJ1-3, with TRBD1 as a possible D gene (6 bases). The V end lost 9 bases, the J end lost 0 bases, and 15 bases lay between the germline ends. The CDR3 consists of 15 residues. Germline V CDR1 and CDR2: LNHDA, SQIVND (reference sequence).

V and J are TRBV6-4 and TRBJ2-3; D could derive from TRBD1 or TRBD2 (6 bases each). Gene TRBJ2-1 matches the end of the DNA better, so the J call may be wrong. The CDR3 is 14 amino acids. Germline values: CDR1 MRHNA, CDR2 SNTAGT. The CDR3 loop is CASSDSAEGDEQFF. Here the CDR3 DNA reads TGTGCCAGCAGTGACTCGGCGGAGGGGGATGAGCAGTTCTTC.

This clonotype has at least ten counts. Without the conserved terminal phenylalanine or tryptophan, this CDR3 likely stems from a read error. No DNA is shown, since the ends of the CDR3 on it are uncertain; the CDR3 is the one TCRdb lists. The genes are TRBV6-1 and TRBJ2-1; the table gives TRBD2 as D, unverified against the DNA. The CDR3 length is 9 residues, termini included. CDR1 and CDR2 from the germline V gene are MNHNS and SASEGT. The CDR3 protein is CASSEAWAG.

Many counts were recorded for this clonotype. A clone one base away is much larger, so this may be a read error. V is TRBV7-8 and J is TRBJ2-5; D perhaps matches TRBD2 (5 bases). Germline V gene data show CDR1 as SGHVS and CDR2 as FQNEAQ. With 7 bases removed from V and 11 bases from J, the gap between germline ends came to 23 bases. This CDR3 is built from 14 residues. CDR3 sequence reads: CASNRLDSRDEQYF. CDR3 coding DNA: TGTGCCAGCAACCGACTGGACTCCCGAGATGAGCAGTACTTC.

This chain uses TRBV5-1 with TRBJ2-5; the D gene could be TRBD1 or TRBD2 (6 bases each). Germline V CDR1 and CDR2: SGHRS, YFSETQ. V was cut by 4 bases and J by 4 bases, with 14 bases left in between. The CDR3 runs to 14 residues. For the CDR3, the DNA is TGCGCCAGCAGCACCGGGGGCAGCGGAGAGACCCAGTACTTC. Its translation: CASSTGGSGETQYF.

CDR3 loop: CASSQGTGSTNEQFF. The CDR3 DNA follows: TGTGCCAGCAGCCAAGGGACAGGGAGTACCAATGAGCAGTTCTTC. The rearrangement joins TRBV3-1 to TRBJ2-1; 8 bases map to TRBD1. The V segment lost 1 base and the J segment 6 bases; nucleotides outside the gene matches: 5. CDR1 LGHDT and CDR2 YNNKEL come from the germline V gene (reference sequence). This CDR3 spans 15 amino acids.

Only a few counts were recorded for this clonotype. The chain employs TRBV11-3 and TRBJ2-2; possibly TRBD1 or TRBD2 for D (6 bases each). CDR3 length: 13 residues. Trimming took 9 bases from V and 7 from J, leaving 15 bases between them. From germline, CDR1 is SGHNT and CDR2 YENEEA. The CDR3 DNA follows: TGTGCCAGGCTAGTCGGGGGCGTCGGGGAGCTGTTTTTT. This codes for CARLVGGVGELFF.

CDR3 in amino acids: CASSPTSGTQTQYF. CDR3 nucleotide sequence: TGTGCCAGCAGCCCTACTAGCGGGACGCAGACCCAGTACTTC. This chain links TRBV28 with TRBJ2-5, with 10 bases lining up with TRBD2. CDR3 length: 14 amino acids. V lost 6 bases and J lost 6; bases outside the gene matches: 7. Per germline, CDR1 MDHEN and CDR2 SYDVKM.

This clonotype was seen many times. The chain uses TRBV24-1 and TRBJ1-4, with a tentative D call TRBD1 (6 bases). This CDR3 has 15 residues. Germline V gene data show CDR1 as KGHDR and CDR2 as SFDVKD. The V and J ends lost 4 bases and 3 bases respectively, with 11 bases between them. The CDR3, as DNA: TGTGCCACCAGTGACCCAGGGGCGGCTAATGAAAAACTGTTTTTT. Its protein is CATSDPGAANEKLFF.

This sequence joins TRBV6-2 or TRBV6-3 and TRBJ2-3; no reliable D call. The V gene's germline CDR1 is MNHEY and CDR2 SVGEGT. The CDR3 covers 13 residues. The V end lost 5 bases, the J end lost 12 bases, and 18 bases lay between the germline ends. The CDR3 region has the DNA TGTGCCAGCAGTCCACAAGGAGCAGCGACCCAGTATTTT. It translates to CASSPQGAATQYF.